This T cell receptor (beta chain) derives from a study of T cells in Graves' hyperthyroidism and ophthalmopathy. From RNA transcripts, TCR beta CDR3 regions were amplified. The HTBI primer set was used in a first-round RT-PCR of the TCR CDR3. TCRdb re-called the multiplex PCR reads through MiXCR, storing one row per CDR3 protein. The sample has 300,000 to 450,000 distinct CDR3 sequences, approximately 18% seen once. This clonotype came up many times. What it binds is unknown. Findings and limits, study-wide: Ophthalmopathy was distinguished from stable hyperthyroidism by 13 V-J signatures. The model predicted ophthalmopathy a median around six months before onset.

Sequencing was done on a sample of blood. This sequence originates from a woman in her 30s with Graves' hyperthyroidism that later progressed to Graves' ophthalmopathy.

CDR3 coding DNA: TGCAGTGCTCGTCCGGAACCTAGCACAGATACGCAGTATTTT. Translating gives CSARPEPSTDTQYF. This chain links TRBV20-1 with TRBJ2-3; no firm D call. Trimming took 5 bases from V and 0 from J, leaving 12 bases between them. This CDR3 is 14 amino acids long. The germline V gene has CDR1 DFQATT and CDR2 SNEGSKA (reference sequence).